This is a list of T cell receptor beta chains from one sample in a study of Ad26.COV2.S vaccination and SARS-CoV-2 variants. TCRdb's copy holds only in-frame clones and misses some; the assay was immunoSEQ multiplex PCR. The sample lists approximately 410,000 clones, roughly 88% occurring once. The sample was peripheral blood, taken in a trial of Ad26.COV2.S vaccine versus placebo. These receptors came from a person between 18 and 59 years old who received the Ad26.COV2.S COVID-19 vaccine or a placebo. Each CDR3 is given with its conserved first and last residue. D genes are given only for firm matches. Rows may omit the clone size; those that give it use once, few, many or a size class.

J | V | D | size | CDR3 | DNA
TRBJ1-6 | TRBV7-3 | NA | NA | CASSQQGGYSSPLHF | TGTGCCAGCAGCCAACAGGGAGGGTACAGTTCACCCCTCCACTTT
TRBJ2-5 | TRBV19 | TRBD1 | NA | CASSIKVRGQGSTYQETQYF | TGTGCCAGTAGTATAAAGGTGCGGGGACAGGGGTCTACGTACCAAGAGACCCAGTACTTC
TRBJ1-2 | TRBV6-2/TRBV6-3 | NA | once | CASSQSGNYGYTF | TGTGCCAGCAGCCAAAGCGGAAACTATGGCTACACCTTC
TRBJ2-7 | TRBV4-1 | NA | NA | CASSQDRLGGEQYF | TGCGCCAGCAGCCAGGACAGACTCGGAGGAGAGCAGTACTTC
TRBJ1-2 | TRBV7-2 | NA | NA | CASSRGGSGDGYTF | TGTGCCAGCAGCCGTGGGGGGAGTGGGGATGGCTACACCTTC
TRBJ1-2 | TRBV12-1 | NA | few | CASSRTGNYGYTF | TGTGCCAGCAGCCGGACAGGAAACTATGGCTACACCTTC
TRBJ2-5 | TRBV6-6 | NA | NA | CASRSQGETQYF | TGTGCCAGCCGATCCCAGGGCGAGACCCAGTACTTC
TRBJ1-2 | TRBV28 | NA | NA | CASSTTDQGKGNYGYTF | TGTGCCAGCAGTACCACTGACCAGGGGAAGGGAAACTATGGCTACACCTTC
TRBJ1-2 | TRBV25-1 | NA | NA | CASRGGESRRGYTF | TGTGCCAGCAGGGGGGGAGAGTCCAGGAGAGGCTACACCTTC
TRBJ1-5 | TRBV28 | NA | NA | CASSSFGQTNQPQHF | TGTGCCAGCAGTTCATTCGGACAGACCAATCAGCCCCAGCATTTT
TRBJ2-3 | TRBV4-1 | NA | NA | CASSQVKGQRTDTQYF | TGCGCCAGCAGCCAAGTAAAAGGACAGCGCACAGATACGCAGTATTTT
TRBJ1-6 | TRBV28 | NA | few | CASSFWSYNSPLHF | TGTGCCAGCAGTTTTTGGTCCTATAATTCACCCCTCCACTTT
TRBJ2-2 | TRBV4-3 | TRBD1 | NA | CASSQTPHRGRSGELFF | TGCGCCAGCAGCCAAACCCCCCACAGGGGGAGATCCGGGGAGCTGTTTTTT